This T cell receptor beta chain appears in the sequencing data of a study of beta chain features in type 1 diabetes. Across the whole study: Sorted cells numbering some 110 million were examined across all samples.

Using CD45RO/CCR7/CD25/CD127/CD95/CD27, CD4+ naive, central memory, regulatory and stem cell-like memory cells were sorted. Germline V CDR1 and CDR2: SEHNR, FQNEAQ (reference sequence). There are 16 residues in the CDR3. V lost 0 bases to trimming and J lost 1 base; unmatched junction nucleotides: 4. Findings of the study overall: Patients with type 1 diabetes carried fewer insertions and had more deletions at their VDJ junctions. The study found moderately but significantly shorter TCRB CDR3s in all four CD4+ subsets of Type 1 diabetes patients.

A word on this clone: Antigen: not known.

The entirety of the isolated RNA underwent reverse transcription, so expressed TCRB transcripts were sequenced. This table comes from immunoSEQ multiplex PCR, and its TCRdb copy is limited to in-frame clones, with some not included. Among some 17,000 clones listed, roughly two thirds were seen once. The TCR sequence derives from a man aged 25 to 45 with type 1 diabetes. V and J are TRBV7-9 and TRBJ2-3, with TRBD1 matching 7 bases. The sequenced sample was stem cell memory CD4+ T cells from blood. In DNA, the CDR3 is TGTGCCAGCAGCTTAGCCCCTACAGGGGGCACAGATACGCAGTATTTT. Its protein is CASSLAPTGGTDTQYF.